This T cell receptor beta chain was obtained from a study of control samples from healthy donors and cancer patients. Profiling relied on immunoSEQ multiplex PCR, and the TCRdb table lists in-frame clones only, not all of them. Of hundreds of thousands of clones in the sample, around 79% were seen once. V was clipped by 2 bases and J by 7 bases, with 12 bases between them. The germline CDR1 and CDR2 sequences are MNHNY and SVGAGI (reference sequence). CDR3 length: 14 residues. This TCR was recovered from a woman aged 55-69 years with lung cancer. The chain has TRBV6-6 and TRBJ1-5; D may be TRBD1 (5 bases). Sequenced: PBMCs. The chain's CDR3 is CASSYTMGGQPQHF. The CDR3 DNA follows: TGTGCCAGCAGTTACACGATGGGGGGGCAGCCCCAGCATTTT.